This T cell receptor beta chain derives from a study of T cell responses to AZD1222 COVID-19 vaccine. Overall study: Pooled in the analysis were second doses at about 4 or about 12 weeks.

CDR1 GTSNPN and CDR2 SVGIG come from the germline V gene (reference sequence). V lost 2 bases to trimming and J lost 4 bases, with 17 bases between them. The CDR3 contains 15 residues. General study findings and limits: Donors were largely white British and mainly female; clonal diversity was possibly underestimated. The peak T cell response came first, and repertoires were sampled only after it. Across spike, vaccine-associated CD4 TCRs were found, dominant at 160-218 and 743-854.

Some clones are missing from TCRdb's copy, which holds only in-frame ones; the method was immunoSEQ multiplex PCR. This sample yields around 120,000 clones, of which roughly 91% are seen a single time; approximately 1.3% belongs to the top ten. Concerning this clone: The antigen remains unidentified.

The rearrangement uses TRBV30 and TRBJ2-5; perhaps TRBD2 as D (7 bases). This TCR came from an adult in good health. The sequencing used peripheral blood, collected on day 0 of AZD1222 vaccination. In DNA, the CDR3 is TGTGCCTGGAGTATCTCGCTAGGGGGGGGAGAGACCCAGTACTTC. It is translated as CAWSISLGGGETQYF.